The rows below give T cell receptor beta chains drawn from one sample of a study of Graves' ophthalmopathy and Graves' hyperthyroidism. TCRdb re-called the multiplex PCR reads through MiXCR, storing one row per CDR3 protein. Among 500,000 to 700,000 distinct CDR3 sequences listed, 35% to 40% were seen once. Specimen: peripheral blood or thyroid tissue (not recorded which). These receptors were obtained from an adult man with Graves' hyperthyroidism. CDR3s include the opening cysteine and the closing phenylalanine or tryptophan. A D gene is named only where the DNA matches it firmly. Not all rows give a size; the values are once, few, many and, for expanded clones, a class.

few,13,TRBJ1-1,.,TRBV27,TGTGCCAGCAGTCGCGGACAGAGCGCTGAAGCTTTCTTT,CASSRGQSAEAFF
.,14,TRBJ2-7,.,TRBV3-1,TGTGCCAGCAGCCTCGGGGCCGCTTCCTACGAGCAGTACTTC,CASSLGAASYEQYF
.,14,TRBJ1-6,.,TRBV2,TGTGCCAGCACAGAGGTAGCGGGAGGCTCACCCCTCCACTTT,CASTEVAGGSPLHF
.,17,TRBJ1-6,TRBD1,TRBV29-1,TGCAGCGTTGAAACGCCTTCTGCAGGGGGAGAGGGATTACCCCTCCACTTT,CSVETPSAGGEGLPLHF
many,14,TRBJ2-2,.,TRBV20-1,TGCAGTGCCACGAGCGGGCGGAACACCGGGGAGCTGTTTTTT,CSATSGRNTGELFF
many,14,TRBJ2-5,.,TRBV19,TGTGCCAGTAGTATAAGAGAAGGCGGTGAGACCCAGTACTTC,CASSIREGGETQYF
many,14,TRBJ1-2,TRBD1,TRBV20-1,TGCAGTGCTAGAGATCCCGCAGGGGGAGAAGGCTACACCTTC,CSARDPAGGEGYTF
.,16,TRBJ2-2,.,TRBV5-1,TGCGCCAGCAGCTTGGTGGCCACAGGGAGCACCGGGGAGCTGTTTTTT,CASSLVATGSTGELFF
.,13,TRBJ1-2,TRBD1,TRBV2,TGTGCCAGCAACAGGGGCATGAACTATGGCTACACCTTC,CASNRGMNYGYTF
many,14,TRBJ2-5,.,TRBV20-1,TGCAGTGCTAAGACTTCCGGGCCCCGGCGGACCCAGTACTTC,CSAKTSGPRRTQYF
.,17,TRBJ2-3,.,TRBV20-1,TGCAGTGCTAGAGATCTTACCGGGACTCAAGGCAGAGATACGCAGTATTTT,CSARDLTGTQGRDTQYF
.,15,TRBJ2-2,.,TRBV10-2,TGCGCCAGCAGAGGTATCGGCAAGAACACCGGGGAGCTGTTTTTT,CASRGIGKNTGELFF
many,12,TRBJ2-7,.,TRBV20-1,TGCAGTGCTAGACAGGGGGGGCCCGAGCAGTACTTC,CSARQGGPEQYF
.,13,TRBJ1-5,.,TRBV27,TGTGCCAGCAGTATACAGGAGGATCAGCCCCAGCATTTT,CASSIQEDQPQHF
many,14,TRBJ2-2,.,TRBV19,TGTGCCAGTAGTATCTCCTCTAACACCGGGGAGCTGTTTTTT,CASSISSNTGELFF
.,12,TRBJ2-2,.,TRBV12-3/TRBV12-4,TGTGCCAGCAGTCGCAGGGCAGGGGAGCTGTTTTTT,CASSRRAGELFF
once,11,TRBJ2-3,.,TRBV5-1,TGCGCCAGCAGCTTGGAACGGACGCAGTATTTT,CASSLERTQYF
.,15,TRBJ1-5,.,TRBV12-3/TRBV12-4,TGTGCCAGCAGACAAACATCGGGGGCCAATCAGCCCCAGCATTTT,CASRQTSGANQPQHF
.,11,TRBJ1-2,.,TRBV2,TGTGCCGAGGGACATGGATATGGCTACACCTTC,CAEGHGYGYTF
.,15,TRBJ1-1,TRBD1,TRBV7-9,TGTGCCAGCAGCCTAGACAGGGGGCTTGTCACTGAAGCTTTCTTT,CASSLDRGLVTEAFF
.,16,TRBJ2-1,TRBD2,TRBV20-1,TGCAGTGCCCAGCGGCCCCTTTCCGGGAGGGCGGTTGAGCAGTTCTTC,CSAQRPLSGRAVEQFF
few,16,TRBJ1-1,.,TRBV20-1,TGCAGTGCTAGAGATCTTGCAGGGGAGACGGGTACTGAAGCTTTCTTT,CSARDLAGETGTEAFF
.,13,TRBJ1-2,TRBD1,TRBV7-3,TGTGCCAGCAGCAAGGGGGCAAACTATGGCTACACCTTC,CASSKGANYGYTF
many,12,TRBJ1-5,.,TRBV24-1,TGTGCCACCAGTGACCAAGATCAGCCCCAGCATTTT,CATSDQDQPQHF
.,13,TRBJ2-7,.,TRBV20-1,TGCAGTGCTAGGAGGGACGGGACCTACGAGCAGTACTTC,CSARRDGTYEQYF
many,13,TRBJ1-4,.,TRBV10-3,TGTGCCATCAGTGAGGACAGTAATGAAAAACTGTTTTTT,CAISEDSNEKLFF
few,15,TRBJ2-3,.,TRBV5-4,TGTGCCAGCAGCCCACAAGGTGGCCTCCGTGATACGCAGTATTTT,CASSPQGGLRDTQYF
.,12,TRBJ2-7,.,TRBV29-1,TGCAGCAGTTTCGACGGAGCCTACGAGCAGTACTTC,CSSFDGAYEQYF
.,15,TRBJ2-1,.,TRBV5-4,TGTGCCAGCAGCCGTAGCGGAAGCTCCTACAATGAGCAGTTCTTC,CASSRSGSSYNEQFF
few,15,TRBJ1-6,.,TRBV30,TGTGCCTGGAGTGGAGCATTGTCGAGCAATTCACCCCTCCACTTT,CAWSGALSSNSPLHF
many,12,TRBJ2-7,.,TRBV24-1,TGTGCCACCAGTGAAATTGCGGGCGAGCAGTACTTC,CATSEIAGEQYF
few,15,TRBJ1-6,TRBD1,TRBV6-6,TGTGCCAGCAGCCCAGGGGGCTCCTATAATTCACCCCTCCACTTT,CASSPGGSYNSPLHF
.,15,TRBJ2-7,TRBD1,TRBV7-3,TGTGCCAGCAGGGCGACAGGGGGAAGTTTCTACGAGCAGTACTTC,CASRATGGSFYEQYF
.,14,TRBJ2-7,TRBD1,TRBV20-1,TGCAGCTGTTCCGGGACAGGGGATTTTTACGAGCAGTACTTC,CSCSGTGDFYEQYF
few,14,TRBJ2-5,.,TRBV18,TGTGCCAGCTCACTTAGGACACTCCAAGAGACCCAGTACTTC,CASSLRTLQETQYF
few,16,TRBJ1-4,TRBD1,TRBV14,TGTGCCAGCAGCCCCACAGGGGGTGCACTTAATGAAAAACTGTTTTTT,CASSPTGGALNEKLFF
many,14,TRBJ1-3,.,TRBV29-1,TGCAGCGTTGGGGACTCATACTCTGGAAACACCATATATTTT,CSVGDSYSGNTIYF
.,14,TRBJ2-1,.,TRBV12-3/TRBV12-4,TGTGCCAGCAGTCCCCCGACTAGTATCAATGAGCAGTTCTTC,CASSPPTSINEQFF
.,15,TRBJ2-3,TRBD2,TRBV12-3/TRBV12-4,TGTGCCAGCAGTGAAGCGACTAGCGGGGGCGATACGCAGTATTTT,CASSEATSGGDTQYF
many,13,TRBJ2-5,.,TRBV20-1,TGCAGTGCTAGCAGAGGGATTGGAGAGACCCAGTACTTC,CSASRGIGETQYF
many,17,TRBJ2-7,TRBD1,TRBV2,TGTGCCAGCAGTGGTCCCGGACAGGACCAACCCTCCTACGAGCAGTACTTC,CASSGPGQDQPSYEQYF
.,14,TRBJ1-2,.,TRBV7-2,TGTGCCAGCAGCTTAATCGAGGGTTTGGACGGCTACACCTTC,CASSLIEGLDGYTF
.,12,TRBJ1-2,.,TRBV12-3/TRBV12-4,TGTGCCAGCAGTCTCAGGGCGGATGGCTACACCTTC,CASSLRADGYTF
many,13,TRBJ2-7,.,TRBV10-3,TGTGCCATCAGTGAGCCCCCAGTAGGTGGGCAGTACTTC,CAISEPPVGGQYF
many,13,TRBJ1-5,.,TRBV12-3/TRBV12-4,TGTGCCAGCAGTTTCTTAGGGACTCAGCCCCAGCATTTT,CASSFLGTQPQHF
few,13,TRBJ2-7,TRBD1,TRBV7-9,TGTGCCAGCAGCTTAGGAGACAGGGCCGTGAAGTACTTC,CASSLGDRAVKYF
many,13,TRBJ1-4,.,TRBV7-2,TGTGCCAGCAGCTTGGGTGGCCATGAAAAACTGTTTTTT,CASSLGGHEKLFF
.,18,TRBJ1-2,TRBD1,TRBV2,TGTGCCAGCAGCTTAGACCCAAGGGGACAGGGGACGCACGGTGGCTACACCTTC,CASSLDPRGQGTHGGYTF
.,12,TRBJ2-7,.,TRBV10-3,TGTGCCATCAGGGGCAGGGGCTACGAGCAGTACTTC,CAIRGRGYEQYF